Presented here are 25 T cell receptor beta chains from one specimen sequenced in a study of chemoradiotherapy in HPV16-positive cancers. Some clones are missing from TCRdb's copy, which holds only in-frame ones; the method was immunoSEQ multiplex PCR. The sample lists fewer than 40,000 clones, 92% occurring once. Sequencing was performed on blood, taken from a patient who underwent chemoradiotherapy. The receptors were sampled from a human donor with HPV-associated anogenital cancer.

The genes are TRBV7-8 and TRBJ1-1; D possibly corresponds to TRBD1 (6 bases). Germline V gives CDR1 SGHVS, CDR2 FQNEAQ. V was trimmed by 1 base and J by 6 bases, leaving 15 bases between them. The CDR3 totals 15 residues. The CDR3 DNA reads TGTGCCAGCAGCTTAGGGGGGGGGCACAGTCCTGAAGCTTTCTTT. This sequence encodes CASSLGGGHSPEAFF.

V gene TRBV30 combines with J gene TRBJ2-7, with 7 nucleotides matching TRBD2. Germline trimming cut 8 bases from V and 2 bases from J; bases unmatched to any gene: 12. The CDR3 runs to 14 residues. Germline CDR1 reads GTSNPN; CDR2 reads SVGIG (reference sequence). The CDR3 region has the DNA TGTGCCGGGGGGGGGATGGGGCCTCCCTACGAGCAGTACTTC. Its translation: CAGGGMGPPYEQYF. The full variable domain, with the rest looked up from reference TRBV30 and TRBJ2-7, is SQTIHQWPATLVQPVGSPLSLECTVEGTSNPNLYWYRQAAGRGLQLLFYSVGIGQISSEVPQNLSASRPQDRQFILSSKKLLLSDSGFYLCAGGGMGPPYEQYFGPGTRLTVT.

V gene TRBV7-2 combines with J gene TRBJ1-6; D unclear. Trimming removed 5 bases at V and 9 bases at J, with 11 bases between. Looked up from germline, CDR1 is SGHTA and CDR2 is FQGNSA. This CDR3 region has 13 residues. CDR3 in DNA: TGTGCCAGCAGCCCATTACGCTCTTCACCCCTCCACTTT. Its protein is CASSPLRSSPLHF.

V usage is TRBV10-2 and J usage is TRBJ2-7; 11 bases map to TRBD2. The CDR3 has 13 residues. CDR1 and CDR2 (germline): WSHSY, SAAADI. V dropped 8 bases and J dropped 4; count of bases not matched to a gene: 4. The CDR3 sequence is CASLAGGLYEQYF. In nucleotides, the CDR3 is TGCGCCAGCCTAGCGGGGGGCCTGTACGAGCAGTACTTC.

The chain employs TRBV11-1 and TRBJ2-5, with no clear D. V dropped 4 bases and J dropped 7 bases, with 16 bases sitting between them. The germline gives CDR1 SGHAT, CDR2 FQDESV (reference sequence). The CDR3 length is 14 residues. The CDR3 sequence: CASSSNRASRTQYF. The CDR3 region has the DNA TGTGCCAGCAGCTCAAACCGCGCCTCTCGGACCCAGTACTTC.

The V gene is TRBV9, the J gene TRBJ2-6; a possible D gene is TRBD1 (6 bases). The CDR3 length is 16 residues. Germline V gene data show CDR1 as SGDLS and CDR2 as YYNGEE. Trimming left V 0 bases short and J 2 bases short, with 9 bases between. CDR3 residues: CASSVGGTPGANVLTF. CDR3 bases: TGTGCCAGCAGCGTAGGAGGGACACCTGGGGCCAACGTCCTGACTTTC.

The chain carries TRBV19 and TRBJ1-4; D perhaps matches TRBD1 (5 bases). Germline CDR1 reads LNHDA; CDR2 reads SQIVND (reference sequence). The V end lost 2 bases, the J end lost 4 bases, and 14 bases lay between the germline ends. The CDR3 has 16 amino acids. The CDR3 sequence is CASSIRGRPLNEKLFF. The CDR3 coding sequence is TGTGCCAGTAGTATAAGGGGCAGGCCGCTTAATGAAAAACTGTTTTTT.

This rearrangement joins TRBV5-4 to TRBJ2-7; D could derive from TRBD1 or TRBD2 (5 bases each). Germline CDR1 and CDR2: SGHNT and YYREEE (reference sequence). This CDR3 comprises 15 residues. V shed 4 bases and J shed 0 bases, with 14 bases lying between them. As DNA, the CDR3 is TGTGCCAGCAGCCCCAGGACTGGGACCTCCTACGAGCAGTACTTC. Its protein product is CASSPRTGTSYEQYF.

The DNA of the CDR3 is TGCGCCAGCAGCTTGGAGACAGGATACTCCTATAATTCACCCCTCCACTTT. Amino acid sequence: CASSLETGYSYNSPLHF. The chain employs TRBV5-1 and TRBJ1-6; tentatively, D is TRBD1 (6 bases). The V and J ends lost 0 bases and 0 bases respectively, with 10 bases between them. Germline V lookup: CDR1 SGHRS, CDR2 YFSETQ. The CDR3 extends over 17 amino acids.

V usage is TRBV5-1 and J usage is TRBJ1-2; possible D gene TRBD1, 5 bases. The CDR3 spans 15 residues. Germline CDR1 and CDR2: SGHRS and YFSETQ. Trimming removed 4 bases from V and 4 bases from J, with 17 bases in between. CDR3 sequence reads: CASSTQSSDIYGYTF. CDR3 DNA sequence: TGCGCCAGCAGCACACAAAGCTCGGACATCTATGGCTACACCTTC.

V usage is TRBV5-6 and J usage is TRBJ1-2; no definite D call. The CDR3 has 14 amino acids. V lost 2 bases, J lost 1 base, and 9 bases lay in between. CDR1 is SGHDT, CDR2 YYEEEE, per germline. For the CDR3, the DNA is TGTGCCAGCAGCTTCGCCAGAGTTAACTATGGCTACACCTTC. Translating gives CASSFARVNYGYTF.

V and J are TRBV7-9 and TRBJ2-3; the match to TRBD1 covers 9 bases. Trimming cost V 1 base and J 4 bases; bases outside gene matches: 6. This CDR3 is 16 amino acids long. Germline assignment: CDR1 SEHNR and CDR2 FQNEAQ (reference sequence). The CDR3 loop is CASSLGPDRGADTQYF. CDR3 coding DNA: TGTGCCAGCAGCTTAGGCCCCGACAGGGGGGCAGATACGCAGTATTTT.

CDR3 amino acids: CSPAPKGRGPYYNEQFF. In nucleotides, the CDR3 is TGTTCCCCCGCGCCCAAGGGGCGGGGGCCCTACTACAATGAGCAGTTCTTC. This chain links TRBV19 with TRBJ2-1; D is possibly TRBD2 (7 bases). Germline values: CDR1 LNHDA, CDR2 SQIVND (reference sequence). The CDR3 is made up of 17 amino acids. Drawing the rest from reference TRBV19 and TRBJ2-1, the complete variable domain is DGGITQSPKYLFRKEGQNVTLSCEQNLNHDAMYWYRQDPGQGLRLIYYSQIVNDFQKGDIAEGYSVSREKKESFPLTVTSAQKNPTAFYLCSPAPKGRGPYYNEQFFGPGTRLTVL.

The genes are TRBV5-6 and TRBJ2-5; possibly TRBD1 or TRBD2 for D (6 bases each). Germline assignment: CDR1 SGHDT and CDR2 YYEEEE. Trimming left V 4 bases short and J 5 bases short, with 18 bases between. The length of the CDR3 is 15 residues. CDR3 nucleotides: TGTGCCAGCAGCCCGCGGGACAATCTAAAGGAGACCCAGTACTTC. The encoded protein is CASSPRDNLKETQYF.

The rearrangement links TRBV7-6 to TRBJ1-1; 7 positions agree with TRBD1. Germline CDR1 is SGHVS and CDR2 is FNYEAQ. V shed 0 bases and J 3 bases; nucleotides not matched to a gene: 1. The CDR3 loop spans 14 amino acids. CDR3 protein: CASSLADRYTEAFF. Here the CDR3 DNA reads TGTGCCAGCAGCTTAGCGGACAGGTACACTGAAGCTTTCTTT.

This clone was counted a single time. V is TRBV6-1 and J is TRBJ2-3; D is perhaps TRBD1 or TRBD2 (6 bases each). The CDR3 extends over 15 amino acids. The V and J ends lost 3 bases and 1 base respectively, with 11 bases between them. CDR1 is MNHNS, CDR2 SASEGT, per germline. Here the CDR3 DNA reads TGTGCCAGCAGTGAGGGGGGCCGTGGCACAGATACGCAGTATTTT. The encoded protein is CASSEGGRGTDTQYF.

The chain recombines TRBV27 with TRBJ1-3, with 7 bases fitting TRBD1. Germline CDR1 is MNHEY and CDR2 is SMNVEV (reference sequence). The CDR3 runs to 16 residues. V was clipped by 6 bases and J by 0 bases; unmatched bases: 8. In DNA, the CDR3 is TGTGCCAGCAGGGACAGGTCTTCCCTCTCTGGAAACACCATATATTTT. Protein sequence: CASRDRSSLSGNTIYF.

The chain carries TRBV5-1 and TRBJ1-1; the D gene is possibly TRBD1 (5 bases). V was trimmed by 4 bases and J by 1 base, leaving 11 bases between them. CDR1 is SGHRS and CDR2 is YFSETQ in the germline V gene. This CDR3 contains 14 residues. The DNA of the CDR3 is TGCGCCAGCAGCCAACAGGTGGGGAACACTGAAGCTTTCTTT. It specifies CASSQQVGNTEAFF.

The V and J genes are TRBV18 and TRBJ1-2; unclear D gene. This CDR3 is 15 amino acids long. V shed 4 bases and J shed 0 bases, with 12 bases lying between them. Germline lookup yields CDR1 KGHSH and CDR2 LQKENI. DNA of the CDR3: TGTGCCAGCTCACGCTCAGAGGAGACTAACTATGGCTACACCTTC. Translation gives CASSRSEETNYGYTF.

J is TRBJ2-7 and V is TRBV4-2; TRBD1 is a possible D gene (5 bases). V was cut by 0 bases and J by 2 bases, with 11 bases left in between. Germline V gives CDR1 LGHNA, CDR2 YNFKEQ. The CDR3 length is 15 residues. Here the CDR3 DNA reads TGTGCCAGCAGCCAAGATCCAGGGTTCCCCTACGAGCAGTACTTC. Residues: CASSQDPGFPYEQYF.

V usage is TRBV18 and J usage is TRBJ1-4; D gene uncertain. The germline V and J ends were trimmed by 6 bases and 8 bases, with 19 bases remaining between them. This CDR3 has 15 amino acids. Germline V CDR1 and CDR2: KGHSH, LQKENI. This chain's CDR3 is CASSPATRIGEKLFF. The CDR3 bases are TGTGCCAGCTCGCCCGCCACTCGAATAGGAGAAAAACTGTTTTTT. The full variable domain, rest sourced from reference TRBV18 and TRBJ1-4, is NAGVMQNPRHLVRRRGQEARLRCSPMKGHSHVYWYRQLPEEGLKFMVYLQKENIIDESGMPKERFSAEFPKEGPSILRIQQVVRGDSAAYFCASSPATRIGEKLFFGSGTQLSVL.

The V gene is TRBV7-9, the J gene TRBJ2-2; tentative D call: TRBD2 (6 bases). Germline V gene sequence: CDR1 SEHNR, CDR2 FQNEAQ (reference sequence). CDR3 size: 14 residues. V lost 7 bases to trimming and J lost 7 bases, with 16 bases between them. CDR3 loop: CASKGGRPGGELFF. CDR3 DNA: TGTGCCAGCAAAGGAGGGCGCCCCGGCGGGGAGCTGTTTTTT.

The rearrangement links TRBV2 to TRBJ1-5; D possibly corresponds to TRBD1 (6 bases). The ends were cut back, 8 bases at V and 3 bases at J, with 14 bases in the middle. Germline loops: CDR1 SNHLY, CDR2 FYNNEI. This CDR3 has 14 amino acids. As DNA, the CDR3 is TGTGCCAGCGCACGGACAGCGAACAATCAGCCCCAGCATTTT. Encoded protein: CASARTANNQPQHF. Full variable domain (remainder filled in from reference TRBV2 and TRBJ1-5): EPEVTQTPSHQVTQMGQEVILRCVPISNHLYFYWYRQILGQKVEFLVSFYNNEISEKSEIFDDQFSVERPDGSNFTLKIRSTKLEDSAMYFCASARTANNQPQHFGDGTRLSIL.

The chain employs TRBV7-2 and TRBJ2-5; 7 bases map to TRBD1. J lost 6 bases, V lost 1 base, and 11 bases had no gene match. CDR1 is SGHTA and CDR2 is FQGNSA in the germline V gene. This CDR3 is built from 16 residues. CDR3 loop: CASSLDRQGRRKTQYF. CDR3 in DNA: TGTGCCAGCAGCTTAGATCGACAGGGTAGAAGGAAGACCCAGTACTTC.

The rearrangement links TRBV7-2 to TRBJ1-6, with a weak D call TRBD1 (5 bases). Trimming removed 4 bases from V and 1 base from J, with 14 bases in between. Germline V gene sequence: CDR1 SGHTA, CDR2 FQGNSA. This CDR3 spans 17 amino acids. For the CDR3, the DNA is TGTGCCAGCAGCTGGGGGAGGGCGGAATCCTATAATTCACCCCTCCACTTT. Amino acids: CASSWGRAESYNSPLHF.